The 30 T cell receptor beta chains presented below share a single source sample, sequenced in a study of blood T cell repertoires in COVID-19. TCRdb's table, derived via immunoSEQ multiplex PCR, lists solely in-frame clones and lacks some. This sample has some 240,000 clones, with around three quarters found just once. Sequencing was performed on peripheral blood. These receptors were taken from a woman aged 70-85 years with acute or convalescent COVID-19.

V is TRBV6-5 and J is TRBJ1-6; TRBD1 agrees at 8 bases. Trimming took 10 bases from V and 9 from J; bases not matched to a gene: 8. The germline V gene encodes CDR1 MNHEY and CDR2 SVGAGI. The CDR3 is 13 amino acids. The CDR3 spells CATSRTGPSPLHF. The DNA of the CDR3 is TGTGCCACCTCTCGGACAGGGCCTTCACCCCTCCACTTT.

Of note for this clone: Sequence at one end of the junction differs from germline and may be a read error. The V and J genes are TRBV11-2 and TRBJ2-7, with TRBD2 matching 8 bases. Germline assignment: CDR1 SGHAT and CDR2 FQNNGV. The CDR3 sequence is 13 residues long. CDR3 DNA: TGTGCCAGCAGCTTAGATTCGGGCGGGGGGCCTAGGTTC. Amino acids: CASSLDSGGGPRF.

The chain couples TRBV29-1 to TRBJ1-5; D remains ambiguous. The germline V gene encodes CDR1 SQVTM and CDR2 ANQGSEA. The V and J ends lost 6 bases and 1 base respectively, with 13 bases between them. The CDR3 has 14 residues. CDR3 in DNA: TGCAGCGTCCCCTCGAGGGCGAGCAATCAGCCCCAGCATTTT. Translation gives CSVPSRASNQPQHF.

This rearrangement joins TRBV27 to TRBJ2-5; 10 positions agree with TRBD2. Trimming at V came to 4 bases and at J to 5 bases, leaving 7 bases not matched to a gene. This CDR3 region has 15 residues. Germline values: CDR1 MNHEY, CDR2 SMNVEV (reference sequence). In DNA, the CDR3 is TGTGCCAGCAGTTCAGCGGGGGGGCCTCGGGAGACCCAGTACTTC. Its protein is CASSSAGGPRETQYF.

The CDR3 coding sequence is TGTGCCAGCAGCTTAAATGGAGGATATGGCTACACCTTC. Its translation: CASSLNGGYGYTF. V is TRBV11-2 and J is TRBJ1-2; no firm D call. CDR3 size: 13 residues. The germline V gene encodes CDR1 SGHAT and CDR2 FQNNGV. The germline V and J ends were trimmed by 2 bases and 5 bases, with 9 bases remaining between them.

The V call is TRBV18, the J call TRBJ1-6; no clear D gene. The CDR3 is 15 residues long. Trimming removed 1 base at V and 10 bases at J, with 14 bases between. In germline, CDR1 is KGHSH, CDR2 LQKENI. DNA for the CDR3: TGTGCCAGCTCACCACTCGGGGTGTCGGGATCACCCCTCCACTTT. It codes for CASSPLGVSGSPLHF.

V and J are TRBV5-1 and TRBJ2-2, with D possibly matching TRBD1 (6 bases). The germline gives CDR1 SGHRS, CDR2 YFSETQ. The CDR3 loop spans 15 amino acids. With 3 bases removed from V and 7 bases from J, the gap between germline ends came to 16 bases. The CDR3 spells CASSSTTQGIGELFF. The CDR3 DNA reads TGCGCCAGCAGCTCGACTACTCAGGGGATCGGGGAGCTGTTTTTT.

V usage is TRBV24-1 and J usage is TRBJ1-5, with TRBD1 as a possible D gene (6 bases). The CDR3 loop spans 15 amino acids. Germline V gives CDR1 KGHDR, CDR2 SFDVKD. The ends were cut back, 2 bases at V and 5 bases at J, with 12 bases in the middle. In DNA form, the CDR3 reads TGTGCCACCAGTGATTCCCGCAGGGGCGATCAGCCCCAGCATTTT. Translated, it gives CATSDSRRGDQPQHF.

The chain carries TRBV19 and TRBJ2-7; possible D gene TRBD1, 5 bases. The germline V and J ends were trimmed by 5 bases and 1 base, with 12 bases remaining between them. Germline V gene sequence: CDR1 LNHDA, CDR2 SQIVND (reference sequence). The CDR3 consists of 14 residues. CDR3 nucleotides: TGTGCCAGTAGTGCCACAGGTAGTTCCTACGAGCAGTACGTC. This gives the protein CASSATGSSYEQYV.

The rearrangement links TRBV19 to TRBJ1-5; D remains unclear. CDR3 length: 16 amino acids. V dropped 0 bases and J dropped 3 bases, with 12 bases sitting between them. The germline V gene encodes CDR1 LNHDA and CDR2 SQIVND (reference sequence). The CDR3 here is CASSIDSWQDNQPQHF. The CDR3 DNA reads TGTGCCAGTAGTATAGATTCGTGGCAGGACAATCAGCCCCAGCATTTT.

CDR3 sequence reads: CAIRDRGDTEAFF. The DNA of the CDR3 is TGTGCCATCAGGGACAGGGGAGACACTGAAGCTTTCTTT. V and J are TRBV10-3 and TRBJ1-1, with 9 bases fitting TRBD1. The V gene end was trimmed by 6 bases and the J gene end by 3 bases; junction bases not matched to a gene: 2. CDR1 is ENHRY, CDR2 SYGVKD, per germline. This CDR3 region has 13 residues.

In its sample, this clone was seen once. V and J are TRBV7-2 and TRBJ2-1; TRBD2 agrees at 8 bases. CDR1 and CDR2 from the germline V gene are SGHTA and FQGNSA. V lost 5 bases and J lost 10; bases outside the gene matches: 4. The CDR3 spans 12 residues. Written as DNA, the CDR3 is TGTGCCAGCAGCCCCCAGCGGGGGGAGCAGTTCTTC. It encodes CASSPQRGEQFF.

V gene TRBV18 combines with J gene TRBJ1-4; perhaps TRBD1 as D (6 bases). V lost 2 bases to trimming and J lost 6 bases, with 10 bases between them. The CDR3 is 14 residues long. Germline V lookup: CDR1 KGHSH, CDR2 LQKENI. CDR3 sequence (DNA): TGTGCCAGCTCACCAGACAGGCGTTATGAAAAACTGTTTTTT. This gives the protein CASSPDRRYEKLFF.

The gene calls are TRBV9 and TRBJ2-3; TRBD2 aligns across 9 bases. V was clipped by 4 bases and J by 2 bases; unmatched bases: 2. This CDR3 is 14 amino acids long. Germline lookup yields CDR1 SGDLS and CDR2 YYNGEE. The DNA for the CDR3 is TGTGCCAGCAGCCCTAGCGGGAACACAGATACGCAGTATTTT. Translation gives CASSPSGNTDTQYF.

The chain joins TRBV6-5 to TRBJ1-2, with 10 bases that match TRBD1. V lost 7 bases, J lost 3 bases, and 8 bases stayed unmatched. Germline V gene sequence: CDR1 MNHEY, CDR2 SVGAGI. The CDR3 length is 15 residues. In DNA form, the CDR3 reads TGTGCCAGCACACCGGACAGGGGGTTTCACTATGGCTACACCTTC. The encoded protein is CASTPDRGFHYGYTF.

V gene TRBV10-3 combines with J gene TRBJ1-1, with a weak D call TRBD1 (5 bases). CDR1 and CDR2 from the germline V gene are ENHRY and SYGVKD. This CDR3 has 13 amino acids. Trimming took 7 bases from V and 0 from J, leaving 9 bases between them. The CDR3 region has the DNA TGTGCCATCACCCAGGGTTTGAACACTGAAGCTTTCTTT. Translation: CAITQGLNTEAFF.

The V gene is TRBV18, the J gene TRBJ2-5; tentatively, D is TRBD1 (5 bases). CDR3 length: 13 residues. Trimming left V 5 bases short and J 2 bases short, with 9 bases between. Germline CDR1 and CDR2: KGHSH and LQKENI. The DNA for the CDR3 is TGTGCCAGCTCAGCCGACAGTCAAGAGACCCAGTACTTC. It codes for CASSADSQETQYF. The complete variable domain, with remaining parts taken from reference TRBV18 and TRBJ2-5, reads NAGVMQNPRHLVRRRGQEARLRCSPMKGHSHVYWYRQLPEEGLKFMVYLQKENIIDESGMPKERFSAEFPKEGPSILRIQQVVRGDSAAYFCASSADSQETQYFGPGTRLLVL.

This chain connects TRBV5-6 to TRBJ2-3; 7 bases align to TRBD2. This CDR3 contains 15 residues. In germline, CDR1 is SGHDT, CDR2 YYEEEE. Losses at the gene ends were 1 base for V and 1 base for J; bases not matched to a gene: 3. In DNA form, the CDR3 reads TGTGCCAGCAGCTTGTGGGGACTACGCACAGATACGCAGTATTTT. Its protein is CASSLWGLRTDTQYF. The full variable domain, completed using reference TRBV5-6 and TRBJ2-3, is DAGVTQSPTHLIKTRGQQVTLRCSPKSGHDTVSWYQQALGQGPQFIFQYYEEEERQRGNFPDRFSGHQFPNYSSELNVNALLLGDSALYLCASSLWGLRTDTQYFGPGTRLTVL.

The chain recombines TRBV6-5 with TRBJ2-2; D not certain. The length of the CDR3 is 12 residues. CDR1 is MNHEY and CDR2 is SVGAGI in the germline V gene. Trimming removed 6 bases from V and 7 bases from J, with 9 bases in between. CDR3 DNA: TGTGCCAGCAGACCCGACTTCGGGGAGCTGTTTTTT. As protein: CASRPDFGELFF.

Here the CDR3 reads CASSLLGGRAQYF. CDR3 in DNA: TGTGCCAGCAGCTTATTGGGGGGACGTGCGCAGTATTTT. The V gene is TRBV7-2, the J gene TRBJ2-3, with D perhaps matching TRBD2 (6 bases). CDR3 length: 13 amino acids. Germline loops: CDR1 SGHTA, CDR2 FQGNSA. V lost 2 bases and J 10 bases, leaving 13 bases between the germline ends.

V usage is TRBV24-1 and J usage is TRBJ2-3; possibly TRBD1 for D (6 bases). This CDR3 is built from 13 residues. Deletions cut 9 bases from V and 3 bases from J, with 12 bases between. Germline V gene data show CDR1 as KGHDR and CDR2 as SFDVKD. This chain's CDR3 is CATRGGGTDTQYF. CDR3 DNA sequence: TGTGCCACCCGAGGGGGTGGTACAGATACGCAGTATTTT.

The chain joins TRBV27 to TRBJ1-4, with TRBD1 identical over 8 bases. The CDR3 is 12 residues long. V gave up 9 bases and J gave up 8 bases; unmatched junction bases: 5. Germline values: CDR1 MNHEY, CDR2 SMNVEV (reference sequence). CDR3 DNA: TGTGCCAGTGGACAGGGTTGGGAAAAACTGTTTTTT. Residues: CASGQGWEKLFF.

This chain connects TRBV6-2 or TRBV6-3 to TRBJ2-5, with D unresolved. Germline values: CDR1 MNHEY, CDR2 SVGEGT. Trimming took 0 bases from V and 5 from J, leaving 4 bases between them. CDR3 length: 12 amino acids. The CDR3 protein is CASSYSRETQYF. The CDR3 DNA is TGTGCCAGCAGTTACTCGAGGGAGACCCAGTACTTC.

The gene calls are TRBV7-8 and TRBJ2-5, with 7 bases that match TRBD1. This CDR3 has 13 residues. Per germline, CDR1 SGHVS and CDR2 FQNEAQ. J gave up 3 bases and V 5 bases, and 3 bases lay outside the gene matches. CDR3 sequence (DNA): TGTGCCAGCAGCCTGGGACAGAAAGAGACCCAGTACTTC. Encoded protein: CASSLGQKETQYF.

This clone was seen just once. The rearrangement uses TRBV2 and TRBJ2-1; 7 bases are shared with TRBD2. The ends lost 7 bases at V and 9 bases at J; junction bases unmatched: 12. CDR1 SNHLY and CDR2 FYNNEI come from the germline V gene. The CDR3 covers 14 residues. DNA for the CDR3: TGTGCCAGCAAGAACGGACTAGGTCCCGGTGAGCAGTTCTTC. Its protein is CASKNGLGPGEQFF. The entire variable domain, with the rest obtained from reference TRBV2 and TRBJ2-1, is as follows: EPEVTQTPSHQVTQMGQEVILRCVPISNHLYFYWYRQILGQKVEFLVSFYNNEISEKSEIFDDQFSVERPDGSNFTLKIRSTKLEDSAMYFCASKNGLGPGEQFFGPGTRLTVL.

The gene calls are TRBV7-2 and TRBJ2-1, with 12 bases aligning to TRBD2. The ends lost 1 base at V and 7 bases at J; junction bases unmatched: 14. Germline CDR1 SGHTA, CDR2 FQGNSA. CDR3 length: 19 amino acids. This chain's CDR3 is CASSLVGGRLAGARNEQFF. CDR3 in DNA: TGTGCCAGCAGCTTAGTAGGTGGGAGACTAGCGGGGGCGAGGAATGAGCAGTTCTTC.

This chain links TRBV6-5 with TRBJ1-1; no clear D. Per the germline V gene, CDR1 is MNHEY and CDR2 is SVGAGI. V lost 10 bases to trimming and J lost 0 bases, with 15 bases between them. This CDR3 has 14 residues. CDR3 protein: CANHKPIMNTEAFF. The CDR3 DNA reads as TGTGCCAACCACAAACCGATTATGAACACTGAAGCTTTCTTT.

V is TRBV30 and J is TRBJ1-6; D not certain. The CDR3 consists of 15 residues. Germline values: CDR1 GTSNPN, CDR2 SVGIG (reference sequence). Deletions cut 3 bases from V and 7 bases from J, with 16 bases between. CDR3 protein: CAWRGLRVLNSPLHF. The CDR3 DNA is TGTGCCTGGAGAGGCCTCCGGGTTCTAAATTCACCCCTCCACTTT.

This chain connects TRBV3-1 (or the pseudogene TRBV3-2) to TRBJ2-4, with 16 positions matching TRBD2. The CDR3 contains 17 residues. Germline CDR1 LGHDT, CDR2 YNNKEL (reference sequence). Germline trimming cut 4 bases from V and 7 bases from J; bases unmatched to any gene: 7. CDR3 residues: CASSRGTSGGAWNIQYF. As DNA, the CDR3 is TGTGCCAGCAGCCGCGGGACTAGCGGGGGGGCCTGGAACATTCAGTACTTC.

V usage is TRBV7-3 and J usage is TRBJ2-1; TRBD1 matches at 10 bases. The ends lost 5 bases at V and 0 bases at J; junction bases unmatched: 7. Germline-derived CDR1 and CDR2 are SGHTA and FQGTGA. CDR3 length: 17 amino acids. The CDR3 loop is CASSLRTGGSSYNEQFF. The CDR3 region has the DNA TGTGCCAGCAGCCTTCGGACAGGGGGGAGCTCCTACAATGAGCAGTTCTTC.